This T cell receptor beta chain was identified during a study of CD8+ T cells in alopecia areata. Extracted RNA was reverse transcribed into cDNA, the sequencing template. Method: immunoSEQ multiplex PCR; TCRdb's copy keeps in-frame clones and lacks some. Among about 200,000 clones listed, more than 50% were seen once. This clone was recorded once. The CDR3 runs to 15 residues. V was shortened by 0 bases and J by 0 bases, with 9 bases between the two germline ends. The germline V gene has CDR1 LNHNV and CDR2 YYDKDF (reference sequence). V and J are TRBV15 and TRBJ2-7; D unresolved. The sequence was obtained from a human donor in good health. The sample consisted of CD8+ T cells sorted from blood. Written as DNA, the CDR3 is TGTGCCACCAGCAGAGATCAGGCGAGCTCCTACGAGCAGTACTTC. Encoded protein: CATSRDQASSYEQYF.